This TCR beta chain was observed in a study of cytomegalovirus exposure and HLA in healthy donors. Notes on the study in general: In a later analysis, a genetic analysis reported fewer productive-TCR N-insertions in an Asian-associated ancestry cluster than the cohort average. Several of the most significant clusters appeared linked to common viral pathogens, based on a later analysis.

V lost 6 bases and J lost 10; bases outside the gene matches: 11. The CDR3 is made up of 16 amino acids. Germline loops: CDR1 LNHDA, CDR2 SQIVND (reference sequence). Comments on this clone: Its specificity is unknown.

Both 60 Vbeta primers and 13 Jbeta primers went into the PCR. Per the study methods: Later analysis identified 65 million to 80 million unique TCR beta chains, approximately 11 million shared. The protocol was immunoSEQ multiplex PCR, while the TCRdb copy is restricted to in-frame clones and leaves out a portion. Clonal size and the V and J genes are those of that table, whereas D and trimming came from the DNA. The sample contains 150,000 to 200,000 clones, approximately 74% of which appear only once. Material for sequencing was PBMCs. The source is a woman aged 25 to 45 in good health and CMV-seronegative. The chain combines TRBV19 with TRBJ2-1; TRBD2 aligns across 14 bases. The CDR3 sequence: CASRDHGLAGGREQFF. The CDR3 DNA reads as TGTGCCAGTAGAGACCACGGACTAGCGGGAGGACGGGAGCAGTTCTTC.